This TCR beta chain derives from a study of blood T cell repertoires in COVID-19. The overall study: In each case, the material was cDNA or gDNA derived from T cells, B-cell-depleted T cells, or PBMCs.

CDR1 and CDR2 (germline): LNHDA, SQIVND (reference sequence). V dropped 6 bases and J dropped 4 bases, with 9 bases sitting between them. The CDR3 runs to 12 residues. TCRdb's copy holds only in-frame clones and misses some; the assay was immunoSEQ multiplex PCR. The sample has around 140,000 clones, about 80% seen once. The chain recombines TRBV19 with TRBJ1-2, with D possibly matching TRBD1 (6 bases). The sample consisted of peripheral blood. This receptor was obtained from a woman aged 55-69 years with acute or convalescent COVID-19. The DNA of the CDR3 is TGTGCCAGTAGCCTGGACAGCTATGGCTACACCTTC. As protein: CASSLDSYGYTF.